Shown below are 25 T cell receptor beta chains from a single sample sequenced in a study of cytomegalovirus exposure and HLA in healthy donors (dated by TCRdb to 2016 to 2017). The library was produced with the immunoSEQ multiplex PCR assay. For the multiplex PCR, a mixture combining 60 forward primers for TCR Vbeta segments and 13 reverse primers for TCR Jbeta segments was used. As stored in TCRdb, this immuneACCESS dataset retains in-frame rearrangements with V and J assigned. A fraction of the clones does not appear; measured against another copy, unresolved V genes explain less than half of the discrepancy, and the remainder lacks a known reason. The sample records around 180,000 clones, roughly 77% of which are singletons. 1.6% of the sample is taken by the ten largest. What was sequenced was PBMCs. The receptors originated from a woman in her forties or fifties in good health and CMV-seronegative.

As DNA, the CDR3 is TGCGCCAGCAGCCCGTGGACAGGGGGCGCTGCCGGGGCCAACGTCCTGACTTTC. This codes for CASSPWTGGAAGANVLTF. The rearrangement uses TRBV5-1 and TRBJ2-6; 11 nucleotides line up with TRBD1. Germline assignment: CDR1 SGHRS and CDR2 YFSETQ. CDR3 length: 18 residues. Losses at the gene ends were 4 bases for V and 4 bases for J; bases not matched to a gene: 10.

The CDR3 DNA follows: TGTGCCAGCAGCCTACTAGCGGCTTACCGGGGGACCGGGGAGCTGTTTTTT. It yields the protein CASSLLAAYRGTGELFF. The J gene is TRBJ2-2, the V gene TRBV2; TRBD2 matches 8 bases. Germline CDR1 SNHLY, CDR2 FYNNEI. The CDR3 length is 17 residues. With V trimmed by 6 bases and J by 5 bases, 14 bases remained unmatched.

On this clone itself: Relative to the germline gene, one junction end is altered; a read error may explain this. The V gene is TRBV7-7, the J gene TRBJ2-6; TRBD1 might be the D (6 bases). The CDR3 loop spans 19 amino acids. Germline V gene lookup returns CDR1 SSHAT and CDR2 FNYEAQ (reference sequence). In DNA form, the CDR3 reads TGTGCTAGCAGCTTAGCGCCCCTAGGGGGTAACTCTGGGGCCAACGTCCTGACTTTC. The encoded protein is CASSLAPLGGNSGANVLTF.

The rearrangement uses TRBV18 and TRBJ1-4, with 7 bases matching TRBD1. The V segment lost 8 bases and the J segment 7 bases; nucleotides outside the gene matches: 7. The V gene's germline CDR1 is KGHSH and CDR2 LQKENI. The CDR3 consists of 13 residues. DNA for the CDR3: TGTGCCAGCACGACAGGGTTGGGTGAAAAACTGTTTTTT. As protein: CASTTGLGEKLFF.

The chain carries TRBV6-1 and TRBJ1-2; no reliable D call. V lost 7 bases and J lost 0, with 12 bases in between. Germline loops: CDR1 MNHNS, CDR2 SASEGT. The CDR3 totals 14 residues. The CDR3 nucleotides are TGTGCCAGCAAGGTCTCGCTAGCTAACTATGGCTACACCTTC. It encodes CASKVSLANYGYTF.

To note about this clone: Other DNA sequences in the sample encode the same CDR3. This rearrangement joins TRBV28 to TRBJ1-2; possible D gene TRBD1, 6 bases. Trimming removed 2 bases from V and 8 bases from J, with 12 bases in between. The CDR3 covers 13 residues. The germline V gene has CDR1 MDHEN and CDR2 SYDVKM. The CDR3 nucleotides are TGTGCCAGCAGTTTACTGGGGGCAGTGGGCTACACCTTC. Amino acid sequence: CASSLLGAVGYTF.

The sample holds a few counts of this clone. The CDR3: CASSLHYGTSGRYEQYF. The CDR3 DNA reads TGCGCCAGCAGCCTCCACTACGGGACTAGCGGGAGATACGAGCAGTACTTC. This chain joins TRBV4-1 and TRBJ2-7; 14 bases fit TRBD2. Per the germline V gene, CDR1 is MGHRA and CDR2 is YSYEKL. The CDR3 runs to 17 residues. The J segment lost 4 bases and the V segment lost 4 bases, leaving 9 bases of the junction unmatched.

The V and J genes are TRBV6-5 and TRBJ1-2; 7 bases match TRBD1. The CDR3 sequence is 13 residues long. V was clipped by 6 bases and J by 5 bases; unmatched bases: 6. CDR1 and CDR2 from the germline V gene are MNHEY and SVGAGI. The CDR3: CASRLGQSYGYTF. The CDR3, as DNA: TGTGCCAGCAGACTGGGACAGAGTTATGGCTACACCTTC.

CDR3 DNA: TGTGCCAGCTCACCAACCCTTGGCAGGGTTAACTATGGCTACACCTTC. It encodes CASSPTLGRVNYGYTF. This chain uses TRBV18 with TRBJ1-2; a possible D gene is TRBD1 (5 bases). CDR1 is KGHSH, CDR2 LQKENI, per germline. The length of the CDR3 is 16 residues. The ends were cut back, 2 bases at V and 1 base at J, with 14 bases in the middle.

This clone was observed once. The chain employs TRBV10-1 and TRBJ2-3; TRBD2 aligns across 7 bases. The CDR3 runs 15 residues. With 5 bases clipped from V and 0 bases from J, the junction kept 5 bases outside the gene matches. The germline gives CDR1 WNHNN, CDR2 SYGVQD (reference sequence). In DNA form, the CDR3 reads TGCGCCAGCAGTCCTCTAGCGGATAGCACAGATACGCAGTATTTT. Translation gives CASSPLADSTDTQYF.

About this clone itself: The sample carries other DNA sequences with the same CDR3. This chain connects TRBV6-5 to TRBJ1-2; TRBD1 is a possible D gene (6 bases). The CDR3 consists of 14 residues. With 0 bases removed from V and 2 bases from J, the gap between germline ends came to 7 bases. Per germline, CDR1 MNHEY and CDR2 SVGAGI. The CDR3 sequence is CASSYSRGNYGYTF. In DNA, the CDR3 is TGTGCCAGCAGTTACTCGAGGGGGAACTATGGCTACACCTTC.

The V and J genes are TRBV19 and TRBJ1-1; possibly TRBD1 for D (6 bases). Germline V gene data show CDR1 as LNHDA and CDR2 as SQIVND (reference sequence). There are 14 residues in the CDR3. Trimming left V 2 bases short and J 4 bases short, with 11 bases between. The CDR3 is CASSIQTGRTEAFF. The CDR3 DNA reads as TGTGCCAGTAGTATACAGACAGGACGCACTGAAGCTTTCTTT.

There are a few counts of this clone. The rearrangement uses TRBV29-1 and TRBJ1-1, with 8 bases lining up with TRBD1. The germline CDR1 and CDR2 sequences are SQVTM and ANQGSEA. V was pared by 7 bases and J by 0 bases, with 10 bases of the junction left unmatched. The CDR3 is 15 residues long. The CDR3 DNA follows: TGCAGCGCAGAATGGACAGGGTCATTGAACACTGAAGCTTTCTTT. Protein product: CSAEWTGSLNTEAFF.

As regards this clone: The junction departs from germline at one end; a sequencing error may be responsible. This sequence joins TRBV5-4 and TRBJ2-7; D is possibly TRBD1 (5 bases). The germline V gene has CDR1 SGHNT and CDR2 YYREEE (reference sequence). This CDR3 is 13 amino acids long. CDR3 in amino acids: CSSSYRQGYEQYF. CDR3 bases: TGTTCCAGCAGCTATCGGCAGGGCTACGAGCAGTACTTC.

V and J are TRBV27 and TRBJ1-2, with TRBD1 matching 8 bases. V shed 3 bases and J 4 bases; nucleotides not matched to a gene: 10. The length of the CDR3 is 16 residues. Germline-derived CDR1 and CDR2 are MNHEY and SMNVEV (reference sequence). The chain's CDR3 is CASSFRREQGVYGYTF. The CDR3 coding sequence is TGTGCCAGCAGTTTCCGCAGGGAACAGGGGGTCTATGGCTACACCTTC.

This chain connects TRBV7-2 to TRBJ2-7; TRBD2 matches 9 bases. Germline V lookup: CDR1 SGHTA, CDR2 FQGNSA. This CDR3 spans 18 amino acids. The V and J ends lost 4 bases and 5 bases, in that order; junction bases with no gene match: 18. The CDR3 is CASSSLGGGRAGGNEQYF. The CDR3 region has the DNA TGTGCCAGCAGCTCCCTGGGGGGCGGGAGGGCCGGGGGAAACGAGCAGTACTTC.

This chain links TRBV10-2 with TRBJ1-1; D gene uncertain. The CDR3 covers 13 residues. Germline values: CDR1 WSHSY, CDR2 SAAADI. Between the trimmed V and J ends, which lost 7 bases and 4 bases, there was a span of 13 bases. CDR3 region: CASIWRASTEAFF. The DNA of the CDR3 is TGCGCCAGCATTTGGCGGGCCAGCACTGAAGCTTTCTTT.

The rearrangement joins TRBV19 to TRBJ2-2; 7 nucleotides agree with TRBD2. Germline-derived CDR1 and CDR2 are LNHDA and SQIVND (reference sequence). This CDR3 has 16 amino acids. With V trimmed by 0 bases and J by 2 bases, 3 bases remained unmatched. CDR3 residues: CASSIDLGLNTGELFF. The CDR3 nucleotides read TGTGCCAGTAGTATAGATCTGGGACTAAACACCGGGGAGCTGTTTTTT.

V is TRBV29-1 and J is TRBJ1-1, with unresolved D. V lost 3 bases, J lost 1 base, and 12 bases lay in between. The germline gives CDR1 SQVTM, CDR2 ANQGSEA. The CDR3 covers 14 residues. CDR3 DNA: TGCAGCGTTGATGAACCTACTAGGAACACTGAAGCTTTCTTT. It translates to CSVDEPTRNTEAFF.

The genes are TRBV15 and TRBJ2-7; no reliable D call. Trimming took off 4 bases at V and 3 bases at J, with 16 bases between the two ends. The CDR3 runs 15 residues. CDR1 is LNHNV and CDR2 is YYDKDF in the germline V gene (reference sequence). The CDR3 spells CATSTLTGDLYEQYF. In DNA form, the CDR3 reads TGTGCCACCAGCACTTTGACTGGAGACCTCTACGAGCAGTACTTC.

The V call is TRBV4-1, the J call TRBJ2-3, with D perhaps matching TRBD1 (5 bases). The V gene lost 0 bases and the J gene lost 0 bases, with 7 bases spanning the gap. Germline loops: CDR1 MGHRA, CDR2 YSYEKL. The CDR3 consists of 15 residues. In DNA form, the CDR3 reads TGCGCCAGCAGCCAAGAACAGGCTAGCACAGATACGCAGTATTTT. Residues: CASSQEQASTDTQYF.

The chain links TRBV5-1 to TRBJ2-7, with 8 bases fitting TRBD1. Germline V gene lookup returns CDR1 SGHRS and CDR2 YFSETQ. CDR3 length: 15 amino acids. Trimming took 2 bases from V and 2 from J; bases not matched to a gene: 6. The CDR3: CASSFSWDRTYEQYF. CDR3 DNA: TGCGCCAGCAGCTTTTCCTGGGACAGGACCTACGAGCAGTACTTC.

The chain couples TRBV6-6 to TRBJ1-1, with D possibly being TRBD1 (6 bases). Germline values: CDR1 MNHNY, CDR2 SVGAGI (reference sequence). The CDR3 is 14 amino acids. The V end was cut by 4 bases, the J end by 10 bases, with 19 bases between. CDR3 residues: CASSLGGAKAGAFF. CDR3 bases: TGTGCCAGCAGTTTAGGGGGAGCAAAAGCAGGAGCTTTCTTT.

This chain joins TRBV2 and TRBJ2-3, with TRBD1 matching 8 bases. Germline CDR1 SNHLY, CDR2 FYNNEI. V trimming: 4 bases; J trimming: 4 bases; junction bases outside the gene matches: 1. The CDR3 is 13 residues long. The CDR3 here is CASSGTGSDTQYF. The CDR3, as DNA: TGTGCCAGCAGTGGGACAGGGTCAGATACGCAGTATTTT.

V gene TRBV15 combines with J gene TRBJ2-7; no definite D call. The germline V gene has CDR1 LNHNV and CDR2 YYDKDF (reference sequence). This CDR3 comprises 12 residues. V gave up 0 bases and J gave up 12 bases, with 12 bases separating them. The CDR3 DNA reads as TGTGCCACCAGCAGAGATCGGCAGGATCTGTACTTC. Encoded protein: CATSRDRQDLYF.